This T cell receptor beta chain derives from a study of beta chain features in type 1 diabetes. Broader study findings: Among type 1 diabetes patients, VDJ junctions had fewer insertions and more deletions. Moderate but significant shortening of TCRB CDR3s was recorded in all four CD4+ subsets from Type 1 diabetes patients. Overrepresentation of cells with high TCR expression could result from cDNA sequencing.

Every participating donor gave one draw, a heparinised blood sample averaging roughly 100 mL. Since all of the isolated RNA was reverse transcribed, expressed TCRB transcripts were what got sequenced. Sequencing used immunoSEQ multiplex PCR; TCRdb keeps in-frame clones, though not all of them. The table lists roughly 300,000 clones, 13% to 15% of them singletons. With regard to this clone: Its target is unknown.

Germline lookup yields CDR1 LNHDA and CDR2 SQIVND (reference sequence). V dropped 1 base and J dropped 6; count of bases not matched to a gene: 12. The CDR3 consists of 18 residues. The receptor was derived from a man under 40 with type 1 diabetes. The chain carries TRBV19 and TRBJ2-1, with 10 bases lining up with TRBD2. The material sequenced was naive CD4+ T cells from blood. CDR3 region: CASSIGASGGRGVNEQFF. In nucleotides, the CDR3 is TGTGCCAGTAGTATAGGGGCTAGCGGGGGCCGCGGGGTCAATGAGCAGTTCTTC.